Presented here are 17 T cell receptor beta chains from one specimen sequenced in a study of blood T cell repertoires in COVID-19. Only in-frame clones appear in the TCRdb table, and some are missing; sequencing was by immunoSEQ multiplex PCR. Of roughly 400,000 clones in the sample, about nine tenths were seen once. The source material was PBMCs or T cells enriched from blood (not recorded which). These receptors were obtained from a woman in her twenties or thirties who had recovered from COVID-19.

This chain links TRBV3-1 (or the pseudogene TRBV3-2) with TRBJ1-1; TRBD1 matches 7 bases. The germline V gene has CDR1 LGHDT and CDR2 YNNKEL (reference sequence). The length of the CDR3 is 14 residues. V shed 5 bases and J 1 base; nucleotides not matched to a gene: 4. The CDR3: CASSARDRNTEAFF. The CDR3 nucleotides read TGTGCCAGCAGCGCGCGGGACAGGAACACTGAAGCTTTCTTT.

This chain connects TRBV6-4 to TRBJ2-3, with D maybe TRBD1 (5 bases). With 4 bases removed from V and 6 bases from J, the gap between germline ends came to 17 bases. Germline V gene data show CDR1 as MRHNA and CDR2 as SNTAGT. The CDR3 loop spans 15 amino acids. The CDR3 nucleotides read TGTGCCAGCAGTGTCTTCGGCTCCCCAGGGGATACGCAGTATTTT. Translation: CASSVFGSPGDTQYF.

The chain couples TRBV19 to TRBJ1-5; D perhaps matches TRBD1 (5 bases). The germline V gene has CDR1 LNHDA and CDR2 SQIVND (reference sequence). The CDR3 sequence is 19 residues long. V lost 5 bases, J lost 4 bases, and 27 bases lay in between. The DNA for the CDR3 is TGTGCCAGTAGTTGGGCCCGTTTACGGGACTCAGAGTTAAATCAGCCCCAGCATTTT. Its translation: CASSWARLRDSELNQPQHF. Drawing the rest from reference TRBV19 and TRBJ1-5, the complete variable domain is DGGITQSPKYLFRKEGQNVTLSCEQNLNHDAMYWYRQDPGQGLRLIYYSQIVNDFQKGDIAEGYSVSREKKESFPLTVTSAQKNPTAFYLCASSWARLRDSELNQPQHFGDGTRLSIL.

The V call is TRBV30, the J call TRBJ1-5, with 7 bases aligning to TRBD1. Germline-derived CDR1 and CDR2 are GTSNPN and SVGIG (reference sequence). The junction had 8 bases not matched to a gene; V was cut back by 4 bases and J by 2 bases. The CDR3 is made up of 15 amino acids. The CDR3 coding sequence is TGTGCCTGGACGAGAAACAGGGGAGGCAATCAGCCCCAGCATTTT. It codes for CAWTRNRGGNQPQHF.

CDR3 in amino acids: CASSFGELGNTIYF. The CDR3 bases are TGTGCCAGCAGCTTCGGGGAGCTCGGAAACACCATATATTTT. The rearrangement joins TRBV11-2 to TRBJ1-3, with D unclear. CDR1 and CDR2 from the germline V gene are SGHAT and FQNNGV. The CDR3 has 14 amino acids. V was trimmed by 3 bases and J by 4 bases, leaving 10 bases between them.

The gene calls are TRBV6-5 and TRBJ1-6, with no clear D. The CDR3 is 14 amino acids. The germline V and J ends were trimmed by 6 bases and 7 bases, with 13 bases remaining between them. CDR1 MNHEY and CDR2 SVGAGI come from the germline V gene. The CDR3 is CASSDPPGNSPLHF. In DNA, the CDR3 is TGTGCCAGCAGCGATCCTCCGGGAAATTCACCCCTCCACTTT.

V gene TRBV20-1 combines with J gene TRBJ2-5; D is undetermined. Trimming cost V 6 bases and J 5 bases, with 7 bases left between them. Germline CDR1 reads DFQATT; CDR2 reads SNEGSKA (reference sequence). The CDR3 covers 10 residues. Here the CDR3 DNA reads TGCAGTGCCGGAGTTGAGACCCAGTACTTC. It translates to CSAGVETQYF.

The V and J genes are TRBV7-9 and TRBJ1-5; maybe TRBD1 (6 bases). Trimming cost V 2 bases and J 5 bases, with 13 bases left between them. Germline CDR1 and CDR2: SEHNR and FQNEAQ (reference sequence). This CDR3 region has 15 residues. The CDR3 DNA reads TGTGCCAGCAGCTTATCTTACAGGGACGATCAGCCCCAGCATTTT. The encoded protein is CASSLSYRDDQPQHF.

This chain joins TRBV6-5 and TRBJ1-2; weak D call: TRBD1 (5 bases). The germline gives CDR1 MNHEY, CDR2 SVGAGI. V was shortened by 2 bases and J by 7 bases, with 14 bases between the two germline ends. The CDR3 has 14 residues. CDR3 sequence: CASSYGQGVSGYTF. Here the CDR3 DNA reads TGTGCCAGCAGTTACGGTCAGGGTGTATCTGGCTACACCTTC.

The chain employs TRBV5-1 and TRBJ1-2; 7 bases line up with TRBD1. This CDR3 is built from 16 residues. The trim removed 0 bases at V and 4 bases at J, leaving 9 bases unmatched. The V gene's germline CDR1 is SGHRS and CDR2 YFSETQ. CDR3 in DNA: TGCGCCAGCAGCTTGGCCCCTACAGGGGTGGGCTATGGCTACACCTTC. Its translation: CASSLAPTGVGYGYTF.

The chain has TRBV6-6 and TRBJ2-4; 12 nucleotides agree with TRBD2. Germline V gives CDR1 MNHNY, CDR2 SVGAGI (reference sequence). This CDR3 is 20 amino acids long. Germline trimming cut 5 bases from V and 0 bases from J; bases unmatched to any gene: 14. CDR3 amino acids: CASSHYPTSGGLLAKNIQYF. CDR3 DNA sequence: TGTGCCAGCAGTCATTACCCTACTAGCGGGGGGCTCCTAGCCAAAAACATTCAGTACTTC.

The V and J genes are TRBV5-1 and TRBJ1-1; 9 bases are a match to TRBD1. The CDR3 totals 16 residues. V gave up 0 bases and J gave up 4 bases; unmatched junction bases: 7. Germline V CDR1 and CDR2: SGHRS, YFSETQ. The CDR3 region is CASSLDRGRLSTEAFF. For the CDR3, the DNA is TGCGCCAGCAGCTTGGACAGGGGGCGGTTGAGCACTGAAGCTTTCTTT.

The rearrangement joins TRBV12-5 to TRBJ2-1; D gene uncertain. This CDR3 region has 18 residues. The ends were cut back, 2 bases at V and 3 bases at J, with 20 bases in the middle. Per the germline V gene, CDR1 is LGHNT and CDR2 is FRNRAP. Here the CDR3 DNA reads TGTGCTAGTGGTTTGTTAACTGTCGAGGCGGATTACTACAATGAGCAGTTCTTC. This sequence encodes CASGLLTVEADYYNEQFF.

As for this clone: Germline is not matched at one junction end, which may reflect a read error. V and J are TRBV6-5 and TRBJ1-1; TRBD1 is a possible D gene (5 bases). The CDR3 consists of 15 residues. Germline CDR1 and CDR2: MNHEY and SVGAGI. DNA for the CDR3: TGTGCCAGCAGTTACGATTGGACAACGAACACCGAAGCTTTCTTT. This gives the protein CASSYDWTTNTEAFF.

The chain employs TRBV6-5 and TRBJ1-1; 7 nucleotides line up with TRBD1. CDR3 size: 12 residues. Germline CDR1 MNHEY, CDR2 SVGAGI. The trim removed 2 bases at V and 8 bases at J, leaving 2 bases unmatched. The CDR3 nucleotides are TGTGCCAGCAGTTACGAGACAGGGGAAGCTTTCTTT. Residues: CASSYETGEAFF.

J is TRBJ2-1 and V is TRBV29-1; possible D gene TRBD2, 6 bases. CDR3 length: 15 residues. V lost 0 bases and J 7 bases, leaving 16 bases between the germline ends. Germline lookup yields CDR1 SQVTM and CDR2 ANQGSEA. The CDR3 region has the DNA TGCAGCGTTGAAGATTGGGGGAGGAGAGAAAATGAGCAGTTCTTC. Translated: CSVEDWGRRENEQFF.

In regard to this clone: This sample includes further DNA sequences coding for the same CDR3. This rearrangement joins TRBV19 to TRBJ1-5, with D maybe TRBD1 (5 bases). Trimming shortened V by 5 bases and J by 4 bases, and 9 bases separated the two germline ends. The CDR3 spans 13 residues. The germline CDR1 and CDR2 sequences are LNHDA and SQIVND (reference sequence). CDR3: CASSYRGNQPQHF. Written as DNA, the CDR3 is TGTGCCAGTAGTTACCGGGGGAATCAGCCCCAGCATTTT.